The clone carrying this T cell receptor beta chain came up once. As yet, its antigen is unknown. A few donor pairs also had unstimulated CD4+ and CD8+ naive and memory subsets sequenced. The data were produced by immunoSEQ multiplex PCR, yet TCRdb's version contains in-frame clones alone and is incomplete. The table shows just over 50,000 clones, with 95% to 97% occurring only once. Trimming stripped 1 base from V and 2 bases from J, with 6 bases between. This CDR3 is 14 amino acids long. The germline V gene has CDR1 SNHLY and CDR2 FYNNEI. This record comes from a study of siplizumab effects on memory and regulatory T cells. Findings and limits, study-wide: Sequences that were alloreactive and traceable to unstimulated CD4+ memory cells were significantly reduced by siplizumab. An assignable naive or memory phenotype was lacking in roughly 75-96% of proliferating CD4+ or CD8+ clones. The naive T cell population seemed more diverse than memory cells and seemed a major contributor to the alloresponse.

This clonotype was sampled from a human donor in good health. The specimen was naive CD4+ T cells sorted from blood. The chain uses TRBV2 and TRBJ1-5; D is unresolved. This CDR3 reads CASSEVSGNQPQHF. DNA of the CDR3: TGTGCCAGCAGTGAAGTCTCAGGCAATCAGCCCCAGCATTTT.